The sequence of this T cell receptor beta chain was determined in a study of tumor-infiltrating lymphocytes in primary liver carcinoma. Study in general: Patients comprised men and women whose ages fell between 30 and 69 years.

Researchers generated TCR beta cDNA from around 0.55 ug of total RNA, relying on a constant-region primer. Three nested multiplex PCR rounds, a slightly modified ARM-PCR, produced the libraries for TCR beta. Both of the initial two PCR rounds ran for around 9 cycles and employed TRBV1-TRBV30 forward primers alongside a C-beta reverse primer. TCRdb processed the multiplex PCR reads anew with MiXCR; each CDR3 protein has one entry. The repertoire holds 330,000 or so distinct CDR3 sequences, with roughly two thirds as singletons. Turning to this clonotype: Its cognate antigen is unknown. Compared with germline, one end of the junction differs, possibly owing to a read error.

Blood RNA originated from unsorted whole blood, with germline DNA additionally extracted. Points from the study as a whole: Blood's top-250-clone fraction was significantly lower than that of tumors (p = 0.039).

Germline V CDR1 and CDR2: SGHAT, FQNNGV. The CDR3 contains 14 residues. This receptor was obtained from a middle-aged man with primary liver carcinoma and hepatitis B virus infection. The V call is TRBV11-2, the J call TRBJ2-1, with 16 bases aligning to TRBD2. Specimen: peripheral blood. The CDR3 region is CASCLSGTSGRGIF. DNA of the CDR3: TGTGCCAGCTGCTTATCCGGGACTAGCGGGAGGGGGATCTTC.